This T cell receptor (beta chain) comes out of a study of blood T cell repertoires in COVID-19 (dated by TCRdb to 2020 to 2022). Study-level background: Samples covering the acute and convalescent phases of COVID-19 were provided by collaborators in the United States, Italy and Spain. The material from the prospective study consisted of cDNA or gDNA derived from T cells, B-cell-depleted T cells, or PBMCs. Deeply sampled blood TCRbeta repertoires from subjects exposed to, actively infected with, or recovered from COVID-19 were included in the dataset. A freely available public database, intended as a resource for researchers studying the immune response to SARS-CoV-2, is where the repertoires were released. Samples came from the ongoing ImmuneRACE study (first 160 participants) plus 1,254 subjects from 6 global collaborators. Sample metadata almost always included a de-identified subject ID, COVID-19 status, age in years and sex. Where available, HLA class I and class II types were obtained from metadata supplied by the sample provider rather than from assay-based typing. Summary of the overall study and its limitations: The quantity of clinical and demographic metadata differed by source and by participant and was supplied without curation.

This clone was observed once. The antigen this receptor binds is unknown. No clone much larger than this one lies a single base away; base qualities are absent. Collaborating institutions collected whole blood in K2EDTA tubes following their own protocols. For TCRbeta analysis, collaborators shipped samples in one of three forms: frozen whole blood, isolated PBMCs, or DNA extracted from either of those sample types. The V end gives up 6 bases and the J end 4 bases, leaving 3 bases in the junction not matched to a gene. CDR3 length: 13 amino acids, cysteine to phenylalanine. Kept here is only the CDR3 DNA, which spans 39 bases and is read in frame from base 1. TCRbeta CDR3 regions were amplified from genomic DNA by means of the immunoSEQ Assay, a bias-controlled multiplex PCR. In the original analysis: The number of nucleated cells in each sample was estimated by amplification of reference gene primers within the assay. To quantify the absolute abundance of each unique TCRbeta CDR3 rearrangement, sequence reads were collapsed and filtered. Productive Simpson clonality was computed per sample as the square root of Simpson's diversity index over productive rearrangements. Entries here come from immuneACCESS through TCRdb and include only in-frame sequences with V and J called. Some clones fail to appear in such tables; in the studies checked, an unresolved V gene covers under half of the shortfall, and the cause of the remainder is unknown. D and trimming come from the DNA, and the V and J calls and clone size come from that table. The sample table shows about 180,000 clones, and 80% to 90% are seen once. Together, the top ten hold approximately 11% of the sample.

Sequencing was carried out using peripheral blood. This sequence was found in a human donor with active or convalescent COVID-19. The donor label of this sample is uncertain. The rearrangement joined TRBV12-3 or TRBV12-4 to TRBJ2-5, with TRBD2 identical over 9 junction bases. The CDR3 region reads CASSLLAGETQYF. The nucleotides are TGTGCCAGCAGCCTACTAGCGGGAGAGACCCAGTACTTC.